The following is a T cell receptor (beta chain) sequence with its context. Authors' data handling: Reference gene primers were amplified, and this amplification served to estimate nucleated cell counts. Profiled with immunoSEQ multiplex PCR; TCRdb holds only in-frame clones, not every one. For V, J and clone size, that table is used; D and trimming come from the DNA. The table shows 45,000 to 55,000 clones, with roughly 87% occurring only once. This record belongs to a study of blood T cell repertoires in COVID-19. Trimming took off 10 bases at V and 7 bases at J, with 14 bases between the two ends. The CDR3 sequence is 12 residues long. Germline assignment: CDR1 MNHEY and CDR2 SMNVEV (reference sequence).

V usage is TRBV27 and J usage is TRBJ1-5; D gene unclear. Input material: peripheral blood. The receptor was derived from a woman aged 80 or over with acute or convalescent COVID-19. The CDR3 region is CATPRMSQPQHF. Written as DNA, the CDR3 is TGTGCCACCCCGAGGATGTCCCAGCCCCAGCATTTT.